A single sample gave rise to the 20 T cell receptor beta chains below, sequenced in a study of cytomegalovirus exposure and HLA in healthy donors. The PCR ran on 60 Vbeta and 13 Jbeta primers. Assay: immunoSEQ multiplex PCR; the TCRdb copy retains only in-frame clones and omits some. The data hold 100,000 to 150,000 clones, with around 75% observed a single time. The sequencing input was PBMCs. The receptor set was obtained from a woman between 50 and 59 years old in good health and CMV-seronegative.

The chain combines TRBV4-2 with TRBJ2-6, with TRBD2 matching 7 bases. J lost 2 bases, V lost 0 bases, and 1 base had no gene match. The CDR3 covers 16 residues. The germline V gene encodes CDR1 LGHNA and CDR2 YNFKEQ. The chain's CDR3 is CASSQEAGAGANVLTF. For the CDR3, the DNA is TGTGCCAGCAGCCAAGAGGCGGGGGCTGGGGCCAACGTCCTGACTTTC.

This clone was seen a handful of times. The V and J genes are TRBV15 and TRBJ2-7; D is perhaps TRBD2 (5 bases). From germline, CDR1 is LNHNV and CDR2 YYDKDF (reference sequence). This CDR3 is 14 amino acids long. V lost 5 bases to trimming and J lost 3 bases, with 14 bases between them. CDR3 residues: CATSPGSGLYEQYF. The CDR3 DNA reads TGTGCCACCAGCCCTGGGAGCGGACTCTACGAGCAGTACTTC. The whole variable domain, filled in from reference TRBV15 and TRBJ2-7, reads DAMVIQNPRYQVTQFGKPVTLSCSQTLNHNVMYWYQQKSSQAPKLLFHYYDKDFNNEADTPDNFQSRRPNTSFCFLDIRSPGLGDTAMYLCATSPGSGLYEQYFGPGTRLTVT.

The chain uses TRBV7-3 and TRBJ1-2; 8 bases line up with TRBD1. Germline V gene lookup returns CDR1 SGHTA and CDR2 FQGTGA. This CDR3 contains 13 residues. V lost 5 bases, J lost 6 bases, and 5 bases stayed unmatched. CDR3 sequence: CASSPQGGHGYTF. The DNA for the CDR3 is TGTGCCAGCAGCCCACAGGGGGGCCATGGCTACACCTTC.

In its sample, this clone was seen once. This chain uses TRBV6-5 with TRBJ2-1; possibly TRBD1 for D (5 bases). In germline, CDR1 is MNHEY, CDR2 SVGAGI. Trimming pared 0 bases from V and 9 bases from J, leaving 18 bases between. The CDR3 contains 16 residues. The CDR3 nucleotides are TGTGCCAGCAGTTACTCGTGGCTAGAAGGGGTCGCTGAGCAGTTCTTC. Protein: CASSYSWLEGVAEQFF.

This clone showed up just a few times. The chain carries TRBV7-3 and TRBJ2-5; D is possibly TRBD2 (5 bases). Trimming took off 2 bases at V and 10 bases at J, with 14 bases between the two ends. Germline loops: CDR1 SGHTA, CDR2 FQGTGA. CDR3 length: 13 residues. The CDR3 sequence: CASSLDHGKVQYF. In nucleotides, the CDR3 is TGTGCCAGCAGCTTAGACCACGGGAAGGTCCAGTACTTC.

The gene calls are TRBV5-5 and TRBJ2-7; 7 nucleotides align to TRBD1. V shed 3 bases and J 3 bases; nucleotides not matched to a gene: 6. The length of the CDR3 is 14 residues. Germline V gene data show CDR1 as SGHKS and CDR2 as YYEKEE (reference sequence). Written as DNA, the CDR3 is TGTGCCAGCAGCTCGCAGGGGGATGGCTACGAGCAGTACTTC. It specifies CASSSQGDGYEQYF.

On this clone: Germline and junction disagree at one end, which may indicate a read error. The sample carries other DNA sequences with the same CDR3. The genes are TRBV9 and TRBJ1-4; perhaps TRBD1 as D (6 bases). Germline V gives CDR1 SGDLS, CDR2 YYNGEE. The length of the CDR3 is 13 residues. The chain's CDR3 is CASSVRGGEKLFF. The CDR3, as DNA: TGCGCCAGCAGCGTCAGGGGTGGTGAAAAACTGTTTTTT.

There are a few counts of this clone. This rearrangement joins TRBV6-1 to TRBJ2-3, with D unresolved. The V and J ends lost 5 bases and 5 bases respectively, with 5 bases between them. The CDR3 is 11 amino acids. Per germline, CDR1 MNHNS and CDR2 SASEGT. The CDR3: CASSQKDTQYF. Here the CDR3 DNA reads TGTGCCAGCAGTCAGAAAGATACGCAGTATTTT.

The chain uses TRBV27 and TRBJ2-2; 10 bases match TRBD2. Looked up from germline, CDR1 is MNHEY and CDR2 is SMNVEV (reference sequence). Trimming took 4 bases from V and 3 from J; bases not matched to a gene: 5. The CDR3 covers 16 residues. The CDR3 protein is CASSSLAGADTGELFF. CDR3 bases: TGTGCCAGCAGTTCGCTAGCGGGAGCAGACACCGGGGAGCTGTTTTTT.

The CDR3 nucleotides read TGTGCCATCAGTGGACAGGGCAATCAGCCCCAGCATTTT. It encodes CAISGQGNQPQHF. The V call is TRBV10-3, the J call TRBJ1-5; TRBD1 might be the D (6 bases). Germline V gene lookup returns CDR1 ENHRY and CDR2 SYGVKD. Trimming stripped 4 bases from V and 2 bases from J, with 6 bases between. CDR3 length equals 13 residues.

The V and J genes are TRBV11-3 and TRBJ2-2; D possibly corresponds to TRBD2 (5 bases). Trimming removed 1 base at V and 0 bases at J, with 12 bases between. Per the germline V gene, CDR1 is SGHNT and CDR2 is YENEEA. The CDR3 has 17 residues. The CDR3 here is CASSLGERFANTGELFF. As DNA, the CDR3 is TGTGCCAGCAGCTTAGGGGAGCGGTTCGCGAACACCGGGGAGCTGTTTTTT.

In its sample, this clone was seen a few times. The V call is TRBV10-3, the J call TRBJ1-3; a weak D match, TRBD1 (6 bases). The germline CDR1 and CDR2 sequences are ENHRY and SYGVKD. V was cut by 9 bases and J by 0 bases, with 9 bases left in between. This CDR3 is 13 amino acids long. The CDR3 DNA follows: TGTGCCATTAGACAGGTCTCTGGAAACACCATATATTTT. As protein: CAIRQVSGNTIYF.

The chain uses TRBV7-2 and TRBJ1-4; the D gene is possibly TRBD1 (6 bases). This CDR3 is 15 amino acids long. Germline V gene lookup returns CDR1 SGHTA and CDR2 FQGNSA. V was cut by 0 bases and J by 3 bases, with 8 bases left in between. CDR3 sequence: CASSLAGAANEKLFF. In DNA form, the CDR3 reads TGTGCCAGCAGCTTAGCGGGGGCGGCTAATGAAAAACTGTTTTTT.

To note about this clone: Germline and junction disagree at one end, which may indicate a read error. This chain uses TRBV7-7 with TRBJ2-7; 8 bases fit TRBD2. The CDR3 is made up of 16 amino acids. Germline V gene lookup returns CDR1 SSHAT and CDR2 FNYEAQ (reference sequence). CDR3 residues: CASSRRTSRTLWEQYF. The CDR3 DNA sequence: TGTGCTAGCAGCCGGCGGACTAGCCGGACGCTATGGGAGCAGTACTTC. The complete variable domain, with remaining parts taken from reference TRBV7-7 and TRBJ2-7, reads GAGVSQSPRYKVTKRGQDVTLRCDPISSHATLYWYQQALGQGPEFLTYFNYEAQPDKSGLPSDRFSAERPEGSISTLTIQRTEQRDSAMYRCASSRRTSRTLWEQYFGPGTRLTVT.

The V and J genes are TRBV6-4 and TRBJ2-2, with D uncertain. Germline values: CDR1 MRHNA, CDR2 SNTAGT. CDR3 length: 14 amino acids. Trimming pared 2 bases from V and 5 bases from J, leaving 9 bases between. The CDR3 loop is CASSDGPETGELFF. The CDR3, as DNA: TGTGCCAGCAGTGACGGCCCCGAAACCGGGGAGCTGTTTTTT.

The chain couples TRBV28 to TRBJ2-1; the match to TRBD1 covers 9 bases. This CDR3 is built from 13 residues. Trimming at V came to 7 bases and at J to 9 bases, leaving 7 bases not matched to a gene. The V gene's germline CDR1 is MDHEN and CDR2 SYDVKM. The CDR3: CASINPGQGEQFF. DNA for the CDR3: TGTGCCAGCATAAACCCGGGACAGGGTGAGCAGTTCTTC.

The rearrangement uses TRBV7-9 and TRBJ2-1, with a possible D match to TRBD1 (5 bases). Trimming removed 3 bases from V and 0 bases from J, with 12 bases in between. Looked up from germline, CDR1 is SEHNR and CDR2 is FQNEAQ (reference sequence). This CDR3 spans 16 amino acids. CDR3 region: CASSFQAGPSYNEQFF. CDR3 in DNA: TGTGCCAGCAGCTTTCAGGCAGGGCCCTCCTACAATGAGCAGTTCTTC.

The chain recombines TRBV9 with TRBJ2-2; 8 bases line up with TRBD1. The CDR3 is made up of 15 amino acids. The V gene end was trimmed by 2 bases and the J gene end by 4 bases; junction bases not matched to a gene: 4. Germline lookup yields CDR1 SGDLS and CDR2 YYNGEE. The CDR3 nucleotides read TGTGCCAGCAGCGTGACAGGGGCGTCCACCGGGGAGCTGTTTTTT. This encodes CASSVTGASTGELFF.

This clone was counted ten times or more. DNA of the CDR3: TGTGCCAGCAGCTCACTAAAAGCGGAAGAGGCAGATACGCAGTATTTT. This translates into CASSSLKAEEADTQYF. The V call is TRBV11-1, the J call TRBJ2-3; possible D gene TRBD2, 5 bases. The CDR3 runs to 16 residues. The germline V gene encodes CDR1 SGHAT and CDR2 FQDESV (reference sequence). V lost 4 bases, J lost 4 bases, and 18 bases lay in between.

The chain couples TRBV6-5 to TRBJ1-5; possibly TRBD1 for D (5 bases). CDR1 and CDR2 from the germline V gene are MNHEY and SVGAGI. Between the trimmed V and J ends, which lost 6 bases and 6 bases, there was a span of 9 bases. The CDR3 is 12 amino acids. The CDR3 DNA sequence: TGTGCCAGCAGCCAAAGGGGTCAGCCCCAGCATTTT. Translated, it gives CASSQRGQPQHF.